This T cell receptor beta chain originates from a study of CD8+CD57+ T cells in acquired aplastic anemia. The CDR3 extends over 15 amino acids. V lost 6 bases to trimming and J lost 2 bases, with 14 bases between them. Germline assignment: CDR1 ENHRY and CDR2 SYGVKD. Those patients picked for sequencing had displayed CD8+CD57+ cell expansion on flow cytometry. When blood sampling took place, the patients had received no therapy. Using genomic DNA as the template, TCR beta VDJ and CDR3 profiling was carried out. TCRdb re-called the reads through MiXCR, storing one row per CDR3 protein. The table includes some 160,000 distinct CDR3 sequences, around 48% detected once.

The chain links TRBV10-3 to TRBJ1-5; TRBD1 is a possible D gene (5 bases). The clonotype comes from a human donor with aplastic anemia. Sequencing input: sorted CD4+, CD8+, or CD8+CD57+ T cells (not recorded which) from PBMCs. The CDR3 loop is CAISGGRDGNQPQHF. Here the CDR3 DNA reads TGTGCCATCAGCGGGGGTCGGGACGGCAATCAGCCCCAGCATTTT.